Reported below is one TCR beta chain. CDR1 LGHNA and CDR2 YNFKEQ come from the germline V gene. The CDR3 is 18 residues long. The germline V and J ends were trimmed by 0 bases and 4 bases, with 16 bases remaining between them. Clones were sequenced by immunoSEQ multiplex PCR, and TCRdb holds only the in-frame ones, with some missing. This sample has some 21,000 clones, with approximately 80% found just once. This specimen comes from a study of OX40 agonist ivuxolimab in advanced cancers. The chain combines TRBV4-2 with TRBJ1-6; maybe TRBD1 (5 bases). This TCR derives from an adult with an advanced solid tumor such as melanoma, head and neck, liver or kidney cancer. The sequencing here drew on CD4+ or CD8+ T cells sorted from blood, taken in a trial of the OX40 agonist ivuxolimab. CDR3 nucleotide sequence: TGTGCCAGCAGCCAAGATCTCGGGGGGGGGTCATATAATTCACCCCTCCACTTT. Its translation is CASSQDLGGGSYNSPLHF.